This T cell receptor (beta chain) comes out of a study of cytomegalovirus exposure and HLA in healthy donors. Study results and caveats: When a later analysis compared HLA-associated TCR beta chains with equally common others, the HLA-associated chains turned out to be more clonally expanded and to have lower generation probabilities.

This CDR3 has 15 residues. Germline CDR1 and CDR2: SGHVS and FNYEAQ. Trimming cost V 5 bases and J 0 bases, with 10 bases left between them. PCR used 60 Vbeta primers and 13 Jbeta primers. The table came from immunoSEQ multiplex PCR; TCRdb's copy has only in-frame clones and leaves some out. The repertoire includes over 35,000 clones, almost 70% of them detected once, and 3.5% to 4% sits in the top ten. On this clone: What it recognizes is unknown.

The chain couples TRBV7-6 to TRBJ1-4; D is ambiguous. The sequence was obtained from a man aged 35-49 years in good health and CMV-seronegative. The sequencing sample was made of PBMCs. CDR3 bases: TGTGCCAGCAGCCAGAATTCAGCAACTAATGAAAAACTGTTTTTT. Translation: CASSQNSATNEKLFF.